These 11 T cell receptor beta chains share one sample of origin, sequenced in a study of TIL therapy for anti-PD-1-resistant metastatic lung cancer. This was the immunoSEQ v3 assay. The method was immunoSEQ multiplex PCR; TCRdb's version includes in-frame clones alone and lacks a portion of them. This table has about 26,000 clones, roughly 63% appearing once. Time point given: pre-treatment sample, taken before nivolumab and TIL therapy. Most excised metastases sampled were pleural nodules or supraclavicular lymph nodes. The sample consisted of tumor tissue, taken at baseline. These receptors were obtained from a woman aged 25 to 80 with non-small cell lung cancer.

CDR3 sequence: CASSLAGTGGAFF. The DNA of the CDR3 is TGTGCCAGCAGCTTGGCAGGCACCGGGGGAGCTTTCTTT. This chain uses TRBV7-9 with TRBJ1-1; maybe TRBD1 (5 bases). The V end was cut by 3 bases, the J end by 10 bases, with 15 bases between. CDR1 is SEHNR, CDR2 FQNEAQ, per germline (reference sequence). The CDR3 runs 13 residues.

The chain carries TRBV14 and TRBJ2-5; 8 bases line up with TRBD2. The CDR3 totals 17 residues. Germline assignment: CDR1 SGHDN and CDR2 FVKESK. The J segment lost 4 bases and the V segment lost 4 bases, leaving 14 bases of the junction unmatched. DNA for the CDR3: TGTGCCAGCAGCCCGCCTGAAGTGAGCGGGAGTGGAGAGACCCAGTACTTC. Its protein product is CASSPPEVSGSGETQYF.

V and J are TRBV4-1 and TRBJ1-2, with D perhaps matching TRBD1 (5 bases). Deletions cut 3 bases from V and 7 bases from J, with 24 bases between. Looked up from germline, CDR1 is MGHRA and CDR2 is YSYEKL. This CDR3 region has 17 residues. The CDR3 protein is CASSHERTTSLSSGYTF. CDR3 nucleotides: TGCGCCAGCAGCCATGAACGGACAACATCCCTGAGCAGTGGCTACACCTTC.

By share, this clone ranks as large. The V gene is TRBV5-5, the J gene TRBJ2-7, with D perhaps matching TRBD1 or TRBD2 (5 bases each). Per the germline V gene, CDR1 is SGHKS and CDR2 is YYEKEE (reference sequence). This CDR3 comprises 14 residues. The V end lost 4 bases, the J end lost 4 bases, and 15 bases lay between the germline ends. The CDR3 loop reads CASSAPGPPYEQYF. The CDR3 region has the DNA TGTGCCAGCAGCGCACCGGGACCCCCTTACGAGCAGTACTTC. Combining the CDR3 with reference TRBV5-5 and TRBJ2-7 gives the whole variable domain DAGVTQSPTHLIKTRGQQVTLRCSPISGHKSVSWYQQVLGQGPQFIFQYYEKEERGRGNFPDRFSARQFPNYSSELNVNALLLGDSALYLCASSAPGPPYEQYFGPGTRLTVT.

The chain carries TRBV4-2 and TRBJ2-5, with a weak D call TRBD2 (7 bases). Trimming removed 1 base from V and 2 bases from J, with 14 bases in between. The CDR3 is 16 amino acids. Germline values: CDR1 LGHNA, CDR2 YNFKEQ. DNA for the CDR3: TGTGCCAGCAGCCAAGTGGGGGGGCGTGGGCAAGAGACCCAGTACTTC. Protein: CASSQVGGRGQETQYF.

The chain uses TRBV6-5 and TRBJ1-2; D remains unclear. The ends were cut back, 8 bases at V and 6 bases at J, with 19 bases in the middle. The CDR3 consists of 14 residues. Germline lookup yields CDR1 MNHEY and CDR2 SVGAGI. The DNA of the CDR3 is TGTGCCAGCCTCAGCCCTCTGTCTTTGGATGGCTACACCTTC. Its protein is CASLSPLSLDGYTF.

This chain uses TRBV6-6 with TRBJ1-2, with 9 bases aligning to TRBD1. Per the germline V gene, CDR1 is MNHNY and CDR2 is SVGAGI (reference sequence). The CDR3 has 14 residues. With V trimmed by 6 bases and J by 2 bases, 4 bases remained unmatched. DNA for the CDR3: TGTGCCAGCAGAGTACAGGGGGCCAACTATGGCTACACCTTC. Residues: CASRVQGANYGYTF.

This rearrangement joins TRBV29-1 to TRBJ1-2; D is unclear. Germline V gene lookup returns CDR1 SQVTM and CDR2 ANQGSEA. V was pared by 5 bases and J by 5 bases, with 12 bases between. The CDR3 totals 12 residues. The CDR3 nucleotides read TGCAGCGTTCGACCCCAAGGTTATGGCTACACCTTC. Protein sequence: CSVRPQGYGYTF.

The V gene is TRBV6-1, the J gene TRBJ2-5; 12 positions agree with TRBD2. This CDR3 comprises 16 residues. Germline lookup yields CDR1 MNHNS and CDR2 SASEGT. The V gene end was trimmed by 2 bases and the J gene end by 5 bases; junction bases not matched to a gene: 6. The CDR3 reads CASSELAGGPLETQYF. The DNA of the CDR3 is TGTGCCAGCAGTGAACTAGCGGGAGGGCCTTTGGAGACCCAGTACTTC.

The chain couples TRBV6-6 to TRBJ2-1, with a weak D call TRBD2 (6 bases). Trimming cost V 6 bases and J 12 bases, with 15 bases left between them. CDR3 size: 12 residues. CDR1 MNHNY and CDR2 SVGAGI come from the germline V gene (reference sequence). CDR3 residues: CASRIAQGGQFF. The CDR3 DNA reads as TGTGCCAGCAGGATCGCGCAGGGAGGGCAGTTCTTC.

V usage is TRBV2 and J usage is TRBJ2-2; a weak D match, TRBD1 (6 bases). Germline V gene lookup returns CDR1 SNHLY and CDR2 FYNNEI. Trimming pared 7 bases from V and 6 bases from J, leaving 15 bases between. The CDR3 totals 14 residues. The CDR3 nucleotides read TGTGCCAGCAAAATAACAGGGTCCGCCGGGGAGCTGTTTTTT. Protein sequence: CASKITGSAGELFF.